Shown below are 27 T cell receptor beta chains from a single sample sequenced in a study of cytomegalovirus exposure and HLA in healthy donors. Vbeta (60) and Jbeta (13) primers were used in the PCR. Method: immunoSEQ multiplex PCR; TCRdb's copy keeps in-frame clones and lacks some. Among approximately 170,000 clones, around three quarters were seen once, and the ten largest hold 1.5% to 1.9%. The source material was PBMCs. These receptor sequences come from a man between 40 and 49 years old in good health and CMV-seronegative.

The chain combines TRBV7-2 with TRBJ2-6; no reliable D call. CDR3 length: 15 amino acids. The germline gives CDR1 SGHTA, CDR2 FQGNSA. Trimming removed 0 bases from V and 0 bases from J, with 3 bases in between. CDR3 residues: CASSLALSGANVLTF. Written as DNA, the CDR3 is TGTGCCAGCAGCTTAGCCCTCTCTGGGGCCAACGTCCTGACTTTC.

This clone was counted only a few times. DNA for the CDR3: TGTGCCAGCAGCTTAAAGGACAGGGGTTTATACGAGCAGTACGTC. This gives the protein CASSLKDRGLYEQYV. J is TRBJ2-7 and V is TRBV11-3; 9 bases map to TRBD1. The CDR3 loop spans 15 amino acids. V shed 2 bases and J 4 bases; nucleotides not matched to a gene: 6. The germline gives CDR1 SGHNT, CDR2 YENEEA.

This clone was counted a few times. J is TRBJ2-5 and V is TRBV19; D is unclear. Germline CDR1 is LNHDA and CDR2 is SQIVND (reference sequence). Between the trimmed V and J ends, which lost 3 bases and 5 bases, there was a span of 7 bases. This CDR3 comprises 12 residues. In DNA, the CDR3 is TGTGCCAGTAGTATCCCCGGTGAGACCCAGTACTTC. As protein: CASSIPGETQYF.

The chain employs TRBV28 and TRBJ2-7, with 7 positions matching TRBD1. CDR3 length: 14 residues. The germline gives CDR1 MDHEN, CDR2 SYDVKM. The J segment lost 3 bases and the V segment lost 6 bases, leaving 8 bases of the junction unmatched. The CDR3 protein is CASRLTGKGYEQYF. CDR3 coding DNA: TGTGCCAGCAGGCTGACAGGGAAGGGCTACGAGCAGTACTTC.

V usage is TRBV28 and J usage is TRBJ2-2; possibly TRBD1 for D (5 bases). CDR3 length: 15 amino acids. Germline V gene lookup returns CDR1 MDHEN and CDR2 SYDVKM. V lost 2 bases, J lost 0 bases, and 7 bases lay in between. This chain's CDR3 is CASSLTRANTGELFF. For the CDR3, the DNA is TGTGCCAGCAGTTTAACCAGGGCGAACACCGGGGAGCTGTTTTTT.

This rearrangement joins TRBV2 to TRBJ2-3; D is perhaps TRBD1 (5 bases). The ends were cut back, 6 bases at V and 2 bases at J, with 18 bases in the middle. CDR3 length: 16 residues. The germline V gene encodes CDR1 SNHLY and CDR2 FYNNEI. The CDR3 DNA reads TGTGCCAGCAGCTTAGGTGCACAGGCCAACACAGATACGCAGTATTTT. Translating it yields CASSLGAQANTDTQYF.

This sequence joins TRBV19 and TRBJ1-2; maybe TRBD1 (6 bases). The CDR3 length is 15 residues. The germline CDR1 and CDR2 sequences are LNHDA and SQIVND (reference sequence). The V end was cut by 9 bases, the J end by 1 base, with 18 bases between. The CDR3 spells CASLESRGVNYGYTF. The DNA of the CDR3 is TGTGCCAGCTTAGAGAGCAGGGGAGTTAACTATGGCTACACCTTC.

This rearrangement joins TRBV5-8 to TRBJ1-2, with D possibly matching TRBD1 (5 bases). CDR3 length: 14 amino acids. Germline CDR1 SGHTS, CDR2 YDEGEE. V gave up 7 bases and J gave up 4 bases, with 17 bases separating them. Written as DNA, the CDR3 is TGTGCCAGCCAAAGGGGTCGCACCCCCTATGGCTACACCTTC. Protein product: CASQRGRTPYGYTF.

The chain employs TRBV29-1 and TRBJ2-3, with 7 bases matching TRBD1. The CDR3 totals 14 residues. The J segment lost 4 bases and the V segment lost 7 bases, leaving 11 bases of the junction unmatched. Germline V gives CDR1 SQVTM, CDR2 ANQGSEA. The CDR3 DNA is TGCAGCGCGACCGAGACAGGGAAGGCAGATACGCAGTATTTT. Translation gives CSATETGKADTQYF.

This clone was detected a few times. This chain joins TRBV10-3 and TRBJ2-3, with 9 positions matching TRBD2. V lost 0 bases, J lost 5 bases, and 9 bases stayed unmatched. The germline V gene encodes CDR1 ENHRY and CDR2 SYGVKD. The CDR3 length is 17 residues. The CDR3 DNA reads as TGTGCCATCAGTGAGTCTAGCGGGAGCGCGGATCGAGATACGCAGTATTTT. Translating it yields CAISESSGSADRDTQYF.

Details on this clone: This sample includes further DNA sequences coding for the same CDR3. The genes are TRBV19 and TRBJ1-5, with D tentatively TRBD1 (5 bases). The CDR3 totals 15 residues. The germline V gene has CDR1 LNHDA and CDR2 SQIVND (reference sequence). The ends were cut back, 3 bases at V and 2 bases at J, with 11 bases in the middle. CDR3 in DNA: TGTGCCAGTAGTATCGGCGGGACGGGCAATCAGCCCCAGCATTTT. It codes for CASSIGGTGNQPQHF.

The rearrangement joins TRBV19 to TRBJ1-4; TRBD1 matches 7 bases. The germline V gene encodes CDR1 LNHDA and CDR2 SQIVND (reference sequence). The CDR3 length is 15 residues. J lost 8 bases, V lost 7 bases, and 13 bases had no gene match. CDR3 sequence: CASIPRDRPGEKLFF. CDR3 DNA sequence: TGTGCCAGTATCCCCCGGGACAGACCAGGAGAAAAACTGTTTTTT.

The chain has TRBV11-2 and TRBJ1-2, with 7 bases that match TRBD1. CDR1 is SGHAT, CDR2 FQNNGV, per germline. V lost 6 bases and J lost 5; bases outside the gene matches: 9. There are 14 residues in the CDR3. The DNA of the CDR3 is TGTGCCAGCAGGCTACAGGGGACGCCTTATGGCTACACCTTC. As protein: CASRLQGTPYGYTF. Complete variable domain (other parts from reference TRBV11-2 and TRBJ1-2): EAGVAQSPRYKIIEKRQSVAFWCNPISGHATLYWYQQILGQGPKLLIQFQNNGVVDDSQLPKDRFSAERLKGVDSTLKIQPAKLEDSAVYLCASRLQGTPYGYTFGSGTRLTVV.

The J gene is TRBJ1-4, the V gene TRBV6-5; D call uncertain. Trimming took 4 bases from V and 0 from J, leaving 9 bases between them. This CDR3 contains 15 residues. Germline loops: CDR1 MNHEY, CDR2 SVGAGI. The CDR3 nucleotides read TGTGCCAGCAGTTCCAGGCTAACAACTAATGAAAAACTGTTTTTT. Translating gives CASSSRLTTNEKLFF.

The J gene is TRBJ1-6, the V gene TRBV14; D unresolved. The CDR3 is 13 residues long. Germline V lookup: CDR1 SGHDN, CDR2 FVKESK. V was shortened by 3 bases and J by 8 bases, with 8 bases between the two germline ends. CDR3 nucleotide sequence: TGTGCCAGCAGCCAGGGGAGGTATTCACCCCTCCACTTT. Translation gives CASSQGRYSPLHF.

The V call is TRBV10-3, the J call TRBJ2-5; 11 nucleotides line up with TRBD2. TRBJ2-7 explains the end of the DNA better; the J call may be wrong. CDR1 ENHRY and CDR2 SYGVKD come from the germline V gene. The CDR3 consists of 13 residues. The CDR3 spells CAISELAGGEQYF. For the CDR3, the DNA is TGTGCCATCAGTGAGCTAGCGGGAGGCGAGCAGTACTTC.

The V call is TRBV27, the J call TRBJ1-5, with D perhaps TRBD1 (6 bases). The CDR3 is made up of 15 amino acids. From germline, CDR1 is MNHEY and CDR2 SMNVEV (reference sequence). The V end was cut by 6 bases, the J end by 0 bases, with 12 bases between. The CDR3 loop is CASSPGTISNQPQHF. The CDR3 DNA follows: TGTGCCAGCAGCCCCGGGACAATTAGCAATCAGCCCCAGCATTTT.

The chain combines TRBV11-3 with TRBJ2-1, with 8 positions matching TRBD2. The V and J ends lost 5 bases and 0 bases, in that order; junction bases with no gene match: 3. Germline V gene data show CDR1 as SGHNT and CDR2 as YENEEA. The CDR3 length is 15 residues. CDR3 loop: CASSTSGHSYNEQFF. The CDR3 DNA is TGTGCCAGCAGCACTAGCGGACACTCCTACAATGAGCAGTTCTTC.

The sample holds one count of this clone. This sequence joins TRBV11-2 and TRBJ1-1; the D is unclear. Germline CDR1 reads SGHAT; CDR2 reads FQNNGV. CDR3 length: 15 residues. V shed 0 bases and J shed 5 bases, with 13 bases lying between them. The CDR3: CASSLECGGGTEAFF. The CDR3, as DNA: TGTGCCAGCAGCTTAGAGTGTGGTGGCGGAACTGAAGCTTTCTTT.

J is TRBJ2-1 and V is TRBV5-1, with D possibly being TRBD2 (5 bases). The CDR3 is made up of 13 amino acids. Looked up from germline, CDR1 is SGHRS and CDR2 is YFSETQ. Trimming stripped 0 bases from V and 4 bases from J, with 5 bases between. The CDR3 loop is CASSLGEYNEQFF. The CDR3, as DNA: TGCGCCAGCAGCTTGGGGGAGTACAATGAGCAGTTCTTC.

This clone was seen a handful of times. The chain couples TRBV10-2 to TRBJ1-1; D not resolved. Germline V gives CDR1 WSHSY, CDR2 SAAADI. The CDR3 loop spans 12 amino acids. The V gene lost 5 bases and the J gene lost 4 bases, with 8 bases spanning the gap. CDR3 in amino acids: CASSRTATEAFF. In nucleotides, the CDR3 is TGCGCCAGCAGTCGGACTGCCACTGAAGCTTTCTTT.

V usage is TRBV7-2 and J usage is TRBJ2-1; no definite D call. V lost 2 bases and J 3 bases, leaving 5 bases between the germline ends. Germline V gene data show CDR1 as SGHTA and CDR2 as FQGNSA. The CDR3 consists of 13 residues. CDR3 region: CASSLYSYNEQFF. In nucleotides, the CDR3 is TGTGCCAGCAGCTTATACAGCTACAATGAGCAGTTCTTC.

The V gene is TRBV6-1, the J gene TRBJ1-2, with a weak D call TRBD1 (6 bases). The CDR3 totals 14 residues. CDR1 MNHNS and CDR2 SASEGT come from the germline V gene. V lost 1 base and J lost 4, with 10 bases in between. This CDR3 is CASSEGDTSYGYTF. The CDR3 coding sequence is TGTGCCAGCAGTGAAGGGGACACTTCCTATGGCTACACCTTC.

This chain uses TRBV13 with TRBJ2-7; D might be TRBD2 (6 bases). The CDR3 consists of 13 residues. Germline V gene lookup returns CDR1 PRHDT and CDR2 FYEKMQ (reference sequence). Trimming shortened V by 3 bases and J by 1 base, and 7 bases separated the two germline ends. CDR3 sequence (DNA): TGTGCCAGCAGCTTCGGGACTTCCTACGAGCAGTACTTC. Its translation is CASSFGTSYEQYF. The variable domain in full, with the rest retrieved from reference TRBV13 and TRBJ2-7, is AAGVIQSPRHLIKEKRETATLKCYPIPRHDTVYWYQQGPGQDPQFLISFYEKMQSDKGSIPDRFSAQQFSDYHSELNMSSLELGDSALYFCASSFGTSYEQYFGPGTRLTVT.

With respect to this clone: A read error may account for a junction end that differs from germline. CDR3 nucleotides: TGTTCCAGCAGCTTAACAGGGGACACTGAAGCTTTCTTT. Its translation is CSSSLTGDTEAFF. This chain uses TRBV7-9 with TRBJ1-1; the match to TRBD1 covers 7 bases. CDR1 and CDR2 (germline): SEHNR, FQNEAQ (reference sequence). This CDR3 region has 13 residues.

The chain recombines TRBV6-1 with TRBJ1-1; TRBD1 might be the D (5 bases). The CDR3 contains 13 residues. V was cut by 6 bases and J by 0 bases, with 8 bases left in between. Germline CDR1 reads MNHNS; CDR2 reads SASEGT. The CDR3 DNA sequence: TGTGCCAGCAGGGAGGGGTTGAACACTGAAGCTTTCTTT. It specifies CASREGLNTEAFF.

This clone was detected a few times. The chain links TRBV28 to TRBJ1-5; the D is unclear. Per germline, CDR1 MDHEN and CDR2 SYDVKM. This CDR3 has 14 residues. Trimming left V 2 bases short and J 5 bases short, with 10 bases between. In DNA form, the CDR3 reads TGTGCCAGCAGTTTAGACACTCTTTATCAGCCCCAGCATTTT. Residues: CASSLDTLYQPQHF. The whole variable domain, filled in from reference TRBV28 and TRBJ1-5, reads DVKVTQSSRYLVKRTGEKVFLECVQDMDHENMFWYRQDPGLGLRLIYFSYDVKMKEKGDIPEGYSVSREKKERFSLILESASTNQTSMYLCASSLDTLYQPQHFGDGTRLSIL.